The sequence of this T cell receptor beta chain was determined in a study of Ad26.COV2.S vaccination and SARS-CoV-2 variants. Study results and caveats: Vaccine and placebo groups showed comparable non-spike TCR breadth.

Treatment noted: roughly 18 received Ad26.COV2.S at low or high dose, single or two shots; several received placebo; per-sample allocation not given. The samples date from day 63 after the first vaccine or placebo injection. Boston provided a donor who was an adult aged 18-55 years. The shot given was an Ad26 vector that makes Wuhan-strain SARS-CoV-2 spike. The germline CDR1 and CDR2 sequences are MGHRA and YSYEKL. The V end was cut by 4 bases, the J end by 6 bases, with 6 bases between. CDR3 length: 12 residues. Sequencing was performed with immunoSEQ multiplex PCR; in TCRdb, only in-frame clones are kept and a portion is missing. The sample consists of about 380,000 clones, 83% of them appearing once. Turning to this clone: Antigen specificity is unknown.

This receptor was identified in a person aged 18-65 years who received the Ad26.COV2.S COVID-19 vaccine or a placebo. This material consisted of peripheral blood, taken in a trial of Ad26.COV2.S vaccine versus placebo. This sequence joins TRBV4-1 and TRBJ1-4; unclear D gene. The CDR3, as DNA: TGCGCCAGCAGCCTTCGCGATGAAAAACTGTTTTTT. Translation gives CASSLRDEKLFF.